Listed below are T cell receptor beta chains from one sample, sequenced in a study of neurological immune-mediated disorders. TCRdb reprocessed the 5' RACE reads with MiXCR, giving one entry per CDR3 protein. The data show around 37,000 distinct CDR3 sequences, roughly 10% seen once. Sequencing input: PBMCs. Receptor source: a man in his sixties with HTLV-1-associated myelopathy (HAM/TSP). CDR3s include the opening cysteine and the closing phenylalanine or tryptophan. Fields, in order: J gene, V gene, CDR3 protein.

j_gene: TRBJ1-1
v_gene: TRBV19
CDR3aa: CASSIKGINEAFF

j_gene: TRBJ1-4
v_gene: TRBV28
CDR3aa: CASVQGQGKEKLFF

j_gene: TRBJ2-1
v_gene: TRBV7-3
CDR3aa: CASSSGIGNYNEQFF

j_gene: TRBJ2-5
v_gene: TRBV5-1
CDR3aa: CASSFALQGQETQYF

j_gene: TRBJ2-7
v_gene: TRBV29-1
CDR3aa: CSVETSGRARQYF

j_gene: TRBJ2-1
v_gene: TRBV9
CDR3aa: CASSLGQANTNEQFF

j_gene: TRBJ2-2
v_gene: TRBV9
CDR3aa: CASSGRQYTGELFF

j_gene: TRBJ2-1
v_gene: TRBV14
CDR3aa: CASSQGISGYNEQFF

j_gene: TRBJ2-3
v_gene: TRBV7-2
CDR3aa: CASSTTSGRAPTDTQYF

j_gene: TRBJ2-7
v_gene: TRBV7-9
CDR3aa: CASSPNLRSEQYF

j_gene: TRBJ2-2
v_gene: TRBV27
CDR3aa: CASRNQRGGTGELFF

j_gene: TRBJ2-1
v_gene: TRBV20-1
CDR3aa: CSARYFRAPLYNEQFF

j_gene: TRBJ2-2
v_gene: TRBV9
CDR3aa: CASSVVGGELFF

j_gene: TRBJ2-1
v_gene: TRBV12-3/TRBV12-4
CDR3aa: CASSLATPYNEQFF

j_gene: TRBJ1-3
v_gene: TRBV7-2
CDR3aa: CASSLVQDRAGNTIYF

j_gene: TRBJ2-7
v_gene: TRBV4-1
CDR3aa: CASSPRTGGYEQYF

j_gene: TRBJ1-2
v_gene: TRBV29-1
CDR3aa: CSVQVLYGYTF

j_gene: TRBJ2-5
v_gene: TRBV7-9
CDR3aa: CASSREGGETQYF

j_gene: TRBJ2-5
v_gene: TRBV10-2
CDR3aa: CASSTGGAGTQYF

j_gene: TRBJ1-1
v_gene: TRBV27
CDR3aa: CASSYGGGETEAFF

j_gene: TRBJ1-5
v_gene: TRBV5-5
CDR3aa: CASSLAGRPDQPQHF

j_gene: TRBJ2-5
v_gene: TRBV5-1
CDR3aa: CASSPRLAGDWETQYF

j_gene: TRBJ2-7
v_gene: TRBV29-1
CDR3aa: CSVDLAGQVQEQYF

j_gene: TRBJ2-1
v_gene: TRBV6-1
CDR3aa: CASSLSSGRNLNEQFF

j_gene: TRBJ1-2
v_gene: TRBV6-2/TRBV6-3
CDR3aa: CASSTPGQENYGYTF

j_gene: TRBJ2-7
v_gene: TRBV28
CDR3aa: CASSLTALQGFDEQYF

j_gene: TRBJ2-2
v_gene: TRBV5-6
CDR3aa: CASSRSRLAGYTGELFF

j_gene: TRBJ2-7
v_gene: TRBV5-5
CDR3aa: CASSLVGYIGYEQYF

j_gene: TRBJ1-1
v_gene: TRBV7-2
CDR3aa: CASSVDTNTEAFF

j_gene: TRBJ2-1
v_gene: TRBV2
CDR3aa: CASTLYNEQFF

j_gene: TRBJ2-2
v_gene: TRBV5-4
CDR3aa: CASSDREVANTGELFF

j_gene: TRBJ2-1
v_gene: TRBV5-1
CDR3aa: CASSLALNEQFF

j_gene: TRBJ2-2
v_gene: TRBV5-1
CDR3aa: CARSLLAGDTGELFF

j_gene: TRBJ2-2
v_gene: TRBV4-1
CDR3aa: CASSQMGAGELFF

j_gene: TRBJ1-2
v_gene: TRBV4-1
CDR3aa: CASSQDRRTGARDGYTF

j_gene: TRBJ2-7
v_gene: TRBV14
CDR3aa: CASSQFHEQYF

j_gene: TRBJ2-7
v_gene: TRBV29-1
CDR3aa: CSAEGTSTYEQYF

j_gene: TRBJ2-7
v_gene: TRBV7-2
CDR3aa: CASMVTSGSSYEQYF

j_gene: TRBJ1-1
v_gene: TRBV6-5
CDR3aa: CASSYRGDTEAFF

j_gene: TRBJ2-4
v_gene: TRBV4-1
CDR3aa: CASSQISTQNIQYF